Sequencing of this TCR beta chain was carried out in a study of OX40 agonist ivuxolimab in advanced cancers. Study information: Patients with hepatocellular carcinoma, melanoma, renal cell or head and neck cancer made up the dose-escalation patients.

Notes on the study in general: CD4+ and CD8+ blood T cells expanded clonally by week 6 at 0.1 to 3.0 mg/kg.

Sampling of blood occurred at baseline, cycle 4 day 1, and cycle 7 day 1. Generated by immunoSEQ multiplex PCR, the TCRdb table keeps only in-frame clones and is missing some. The table records tens of thousands of clones, approximately 83% of them present only once. To note about this clone: The antigen is undetermined.

Germline CDR1 MNHEY, CDR2 SVGAGI. The CDR3 sequence is 14 residues long. V gave up 2 bases and J gave up 11 bases, with 16 bases separating them. This TCR derives from an adult with an advanced solid tumor such as melanoma, head and neck, liver or kidney cancer. The sample consisted of CD4+ or CD8+ T cells sorted from blood, taken in a trial of the OX40 agonist ivuxolimab. This chain connects TRBV6-5 to TRBJ1-5; D perhaps matches TRBD1 (5 bases). CDR3: CASSYGGLNSAQHF. The DNA of the CDR3 is TGTGCCAGCAGTTACGGGGGACTCAACTCGGCCCAGCATTTT.